This TCR beta chain appears in the sequencing data of a study of blood T cell repertoires in COVID-19. The table came from immunoSEQ multiplex PCR; TCRdb's copy has only in-frame clones and leaves some out. The table has some 120,000 clones, 90% seen once. The CDR3 is made up of 13 amino acids. Trimming removed 5 bases from V and 4 bases from J, with 11 bases in between. Germline CDR1 reads SGHAT; CDR2 reads FQDESV (reference sequence). The origin of this receptor is a man aged 60 to 75 with COVID-19, enrolled during active disease. The rearrangement uses TRBV11-1 and TRBJ1-2, with D maybe TRBD1 (6 bases). Specimen: peripheral blood. This CDR3 is CASSPQGGYGYTF. CDR3 coding DNA: TGTGCCAGCAGCCCACAAGGGGGCTATGGCTACACCTTC.